This T cell receptor beta chain comes out of a study of T cell responses to AZD1222 COVID-19 vaccine. Study conclusions and caveats: White British people made up most donors, females outnumbered males, and clonal diversity was possibly underestimated.

The CDR3 has 15 residues. Per germline, CDR1 MNHEY and CDR2 SMNVEV (reference sequence). V dropped 2 bases and J dropped 7 bases, with 17 bases sitting between them. Profiled with immunoSEQ multiplex PCR; TCRdb holds only in-frame clones, not every one. The sample shows around 190,000 clones, roughly 92% of them seen only once. Worth noting for this clone: Its specificity is not known.

The sample in question was peripheral blood, obtained on day 0 of AZD1222 vaccination. This chain connects TRBV27 to TRBJ2-5; D is possibly TRBD1 (6 bases). This TCR was recovered from an adult in good health. The CDR3, as DNA: TGTGCCAGCAGTTTACAGGGGTGGACCCGAGGGACCCAGTACTTC. Translated, it gives CASSLQGWTRGTQYF.